This T cell receptor (beta chain) originates from a study of CXCR3-negative and CXCR3-positive naive CD8 T cells. Study conclusions and caveats: CXCR3-positive naive cells carried more hydrophobic TRB CDR3s than CXCR3-negative ones. Memory CD8+ T cell repertoires were far less diverse than both naive subsets.

Naive cells were sorted as CD45RO-, CCR7+, CD27+ and CD95-. Comment on this clonotype: Its matching antigen is unknown.

The length of the CDR3 is 12 residues. The germline gives CDR1 DFQATT, CDR2 SNEGSKA (reference sequence). cDNA libraries for TRB were generated by 5' RACE incorporating UMI labels. TCRdb re-called the 5' RACE reads and gives one entry per CDR3 protein, without DNA. This sample contains over 95,000 distinct CDR3 sequences. This receptor was identified in a human donor in good health. Some clones in this sample may be carry-over from other donors' samples. Sequenced material: naive CXCR3+ CD8+ T cells from blood. As for subset: CD45RO-CCR7+CD27+CD95- naive CD8+ T cells expressing CXCR3 (TNR3+). This chain links TRBV20-1 with TRBJ1-1; TCRdb proposes TRBD1, but this gene call is untestable without DNA. The CDR3 region is CSARWTGAKAFF.